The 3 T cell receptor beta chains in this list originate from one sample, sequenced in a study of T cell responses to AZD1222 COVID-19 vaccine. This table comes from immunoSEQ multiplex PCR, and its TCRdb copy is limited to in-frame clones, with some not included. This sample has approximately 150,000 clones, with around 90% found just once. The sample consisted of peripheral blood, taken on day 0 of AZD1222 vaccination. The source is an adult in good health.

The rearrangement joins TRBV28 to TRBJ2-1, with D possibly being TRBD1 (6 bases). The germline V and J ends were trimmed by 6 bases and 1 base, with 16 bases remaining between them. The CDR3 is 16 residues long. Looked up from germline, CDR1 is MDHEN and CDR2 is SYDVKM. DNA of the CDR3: TGTGCCAGCAGCGGCCCCCGGGACACATCCTACAATGAGCAGTTCTTC. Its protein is CASSGPRDTSYNEQFF.

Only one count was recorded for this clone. The CDR3 loop is CASSPRLAYEQYF. CDR3 DNA: TGTGCCAGCAGTCCGCGACTAGCCTACGAGCAGTACTTC. The J gene is TRBJ2-7, the V gene TRBV27, with D perhaps TRBD2 (6 bases). The V end lost 5 bases, the J end lost 2 bases, and 10 bases lay between the germline ends. Looked up from germline, CDR1 is MNHEY and CDR2 is SMNVEV (reference sequence). The CDR3 totals 13 residues.

CDR3 sequence (DNA): TGTGCCAGCAACCACAGGGGCGGGTTGGAGCCTGAAGCTTTCTTT. Encoded protein: CASNHRGGLEPEAFF. V gene TRBV6-5 combines with J gene TRBJ1-1, with 7 nucleotides matching TRBD1. This CDR3 has 15 amino acids. Looked up from germline, CDR1 is MNHEY and CDR2 is SVGAGI. After removal of 7 bases from V and 6 bases from J, the junction contained 14 bases not matched to a gene.